The entry below describes one TCR beta chain. What it binds is not known. V was cut by 0 bases and J by 4 bases, with 11 bases left in between. The CDR3 has 15 residues. The germline V gene encodes CDR1 SGDLS and CDR2 YYNGEE. The repertoire was sequenced with immunoSEQ multiplex PCR; TCRdb's copy has only in-frame clones and lacks some. The sample lists fewer than 85,000 clones; 80% to 90% were seen once. This sample stems from a study of T cell responses to AZD1222 COVID-19 vaccine. Study conclusions and caveats: Females outnumbered males among donors, who were mostly white British; clonal diversity was possibly underestimated.

The starting material was peripheral blood, obtained on day 0 of AZD1222 vaccination. The source of this sequence is an adult in good health. The chain is built from TRBV9 and TRBJ1-3; possibly TRBD1 for D (5 bases). CDR3 sequence reads: CASSVAAGSGNTIYF. CDR3 sequence (DNA): TGTGCCAGCAGCGTAGCAGCAGGGTCGGGAAACACCATATATTTT. The variable domain in full, with the rest retrieved from reference TRBV9 and TRBJ1-3, is DSGVTQTPKHLITATGQRVTLRCSPRSGDLSVYWYQQSLDQGLQFLIQYYNGEERAKGNILERFSAQQFPDLHSELNLSSLELGDSALYFCASSVAAGSGNTIYFGEGSWLTVV.